The sequence of this TCR beta chain was determined in a study of CD8 T cells in Susac syndrome. Study-level findings and limits: The study recognized that its TCR sequencing and HLA analysis covered a relatively small number of individuals.

Worth noting for this clonotype: Its antigen is as yet unknown.

Germline V lookup: CDR1 GTSNPN, CDR2 SVGIG (reference sequence). This CDR3 spans 12 amino acids. Trimming removed 6 bases at V and 8 bases at J, with 16 bases between. The RNA, about 0.45 to 1 ug, was put through reverse transcription using random hexamers. Amplification of TCR beta CDR3 across 54 Vbeta and 13 Jbeta was performed with immunoSEQ multiplex PCR. TCRdb re-called the immunoSEQ multiplex PCR reads with MiXCR, one entry per CDR3 protein. The sample shows around 130,000 distinct CDR3 sequences, over 75% of them seen only once. Peripheral blood CD8+ and CD4+ T cells were profiled by TCR beta sequencing. Bulk CD8+ and CD4+ cells came from magnetic negative isolation; CD8+ TEMRA by FACS.

This clonotype was sampled from a human donor with multiple sclerosis. Sequenced input: CD8+ T cells from PBMCs. The J gene is TRBJ1-2, the V gene TRBV30; no clear D. CDR3 protein: CACSTQRSGYTF. The CDR3 coding sequence is TGTGCCTGCTCTACACAGCGGTCGGGCTACACCTTC.